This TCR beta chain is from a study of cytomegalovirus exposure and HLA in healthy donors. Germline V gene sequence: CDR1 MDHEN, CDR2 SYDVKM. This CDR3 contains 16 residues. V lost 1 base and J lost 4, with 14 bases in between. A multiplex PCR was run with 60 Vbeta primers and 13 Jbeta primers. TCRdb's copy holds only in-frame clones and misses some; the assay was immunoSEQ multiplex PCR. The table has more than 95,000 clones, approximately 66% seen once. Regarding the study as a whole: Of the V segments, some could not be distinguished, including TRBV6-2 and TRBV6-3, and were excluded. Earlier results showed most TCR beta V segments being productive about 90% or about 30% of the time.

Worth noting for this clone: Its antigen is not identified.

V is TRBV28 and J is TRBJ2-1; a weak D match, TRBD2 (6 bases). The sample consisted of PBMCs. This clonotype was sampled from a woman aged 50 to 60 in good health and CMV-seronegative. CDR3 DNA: TGTGCCAGCAGTTTATTGGGGGGAAACCCATACAATGAGCAGTTCTTC. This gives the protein CASSLLGGNPYNEQFF.